This TCR beta chain appears in the sequencing data of a study of blood T cell repertoires in COVID-19. In the study overall: Donors in the United States, Italy and Spain gave samples during acute or convalescent COVID-19. Sources were T cells, B-cell-depleted T cells, or PBMCs; the material itself was cDNA or gDNA.

In the original processing: Using reference gene primer amplification, nucleated cell counts were estimated. TCRdb's table, derived via immunoSEQ multiplex PCR, lists solely in-frame clones and lacks some. V, J and clone size were drawn from that table, and D and trimming were deduced from the DNA. The sample consists of about 150,000 clones, 70% to 85% of them appearing once. V lost 3 bases and J 2 bases, leaving 14 bases between the germline ends. The CDR3 length is 16 residues. Germline V gene sequence: CDR1 MNHNS, CDR2 SASEGT. This TCR was recovered from an older woman with acute or convalescent COVID-19. The chain has TRBV6-1 and TRBJ1-5, with D uncertain. The material sequenced was peripheral blood. The DNA for the CDR3 is TGTGCCAGCAGTGAGGCAGGTGGTTCGGGCAATCAGCCCCAGCATTTT. Its protein product is CASSEAGGSGNQPQHF.